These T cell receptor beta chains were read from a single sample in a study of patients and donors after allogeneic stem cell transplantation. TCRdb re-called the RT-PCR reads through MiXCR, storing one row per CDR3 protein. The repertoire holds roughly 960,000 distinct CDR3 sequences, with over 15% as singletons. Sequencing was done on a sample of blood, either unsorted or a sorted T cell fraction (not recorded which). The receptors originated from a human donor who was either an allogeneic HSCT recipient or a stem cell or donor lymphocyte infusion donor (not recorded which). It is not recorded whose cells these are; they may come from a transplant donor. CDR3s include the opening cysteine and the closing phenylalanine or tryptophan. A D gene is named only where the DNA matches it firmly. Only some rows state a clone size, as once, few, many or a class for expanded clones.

CDR3: CSARGEGQGLREAFF; DNA: TGCAGTGCTAGAGGTGAGGGACAGGGGCTTCGTGAAGCTTTCTTT; V: TRBV20-1; size: -; D: TRBD1; J: TRBJ1-1
CDR3: CAVKGQGNTGELFF; DNA: TGTGCCGTCAAGGGACAGGGGAACACCGGGGAGCTGTTTTTT; V: TRBV10-3; size: -; D: TRBD1; J: TRBJ2-2
CDR3: CASSQLAESYTGELFF; DNA: TGTGCCAGCAGCCAATTAGCGGAGAGTTACACCGGGGAGCTGTTTTTT; V: TRBV14; size: few; D: -; J: TRBJ2-2
CDR3: CASSSRDQNYEQYF; DNA: TGTGCCAGCTCATCCCGGGACCAGAACTACGAGCAGTACTTC; V: TRBV18; size: few; D: -; J: TRBJ2-7
CDR3: CSASFGTEAFF; DNA: TGCAGTGCTAGTTTTGGGACTGAAGCTTTCTTT; V: TRBV20-1; size: -; D: -; J: TRBJ1-1
CDR3: CASSLVGSIAIGELFF; DNA: TGTGCCAGCAGCCTTGTGGGTAGTATAGCGATCGGGGAGCTGTTTTTT; V: TRBV7-2; size: -; D: -; J: TRBJ2-2
CDR3: CSASILEAAFF; DNA: TGCAGTGCTAGTATTCTGGAGGCAGCTTTCTTT; V: TRBV20-1; size: few; D: -; J: TRBJ1-1
CDR3: CASSLVSSGANVLTF; DNA: TGTGCCAGCAGCTTAGTCTCAAGTGGGGCCAACGTCCTGACTTTC; V: TRBV11-2; size: -; D: -; J: TRBJ2-6
CDR3: CSVEGDHNEQFF; DNA: TGCAGCGTCGAGGGGGATCACAATGAGCAGTTCTTC; V: TRBV29-1; size: few; D: -; J: TRBJ2-1
CDR3: CASSFGGEGQETQYF; DNA: TGTGCCAGCAGCTTCGGCGGAGAGGGCCAAGAGACCCAGTACTTC; V: TRBV7-9; size: -; D: -; J: TRBJ2-5
CDR3: CSVANSALGAKNIQYF; DNA: TGCAGCGTTGCAAACTCCGCTCTGGGGGCCAAAAACATTCAGTACTTC; V: TRBV29-1; size: -; D: -; J: TRBJ2-4
CDR3: CASGLGGTRDGEQYF; DNA: TGTGCTAGTGGTTTGGGGGGGACACGGGATGGCGAGCAGTACTTC; V: TRBV12-5; size: -; D: -; J: TRBJ2-7
CDR3: CASSRPGQGGAEAFF; DNA: TGTGCCAGTAGTCGACCGGGACAGGGAGGGGCTGAAGCTTTCTTT; V: TRBV19; size: once; D: TRBD1; J: TRBJ1-1
CDR3: CASSFLWEASGPPETQYF; DNA: TGTGCCAGCAGTTTTCTCTGGGAGGCTAGCGGTCCCCCAGAGACCCAGTACTTC; V: TRBV27; size: few; D: TRBD2; J: TRBJ2-5
CDR3: CASSSAAPGSGNTIYF; DNA: TGTGCCAGCAGTTCAGCCGCCCCAGGCTCTGGAAACACCATATATTTT; V: TRBV7-8; size: -; D: -; J: TRBJ1-3
CDR3: CASSLAVGGPSYEQYF; DNA: TGCGCCAGCAGCTTGGCCGTTGGCGGCCCCTCCTACGAGCAGTACTTC; V: TRBV5-1; size: -; D: -; J: TRBJ2-7
CDR3: CASSPADRAGNTGELFF; DNA: TGTGCCAGCAGCCCGGCGGACAGGGCGGGAAACACCGGGGAGCTGTTTTTT; V: TRBV6-1; size: few; D: TRBD1; J: TRBJ2-2
CDR3: CASSVQGLAPYNEQFF; DNA: TGTGCCAGCAGCGTACAGGGGCTCGCCCCCTACAATGAGCAGTTCTTC; V: TRBV3-1; size: -; D: TRBD1; J: TRBJ2-1
CDR3: CASSPTPSSGANVLTF; DNA: TGTGCCAGCAGCCCGACCCCAAGCTCTGGGGCCAACGTCCTGACTTTC; V: TRBV5-4; size: few; D: -; J: TRBJ2-6
CDR3: CASSLEARYTDTQYF; DNA: TGCGCCAGCAGCTTGGAGGCCCGCTACACAGATACGCAGTATTTT; V: TRBV5-1; size: many; D: -; J: TRBJ2-3
CDR3: CASSSDRGVTGELFF; DNA: TGTGCCAGCAGTAGTGACAGGGGCGTTACCGGGGAGCTGTTTTTT; V: TRBV6-4; size: -; D: TRBD1; J: TRBJ2-2
CDR3: CASSEAGRGSPLHF; DNA: TGCGCCAGCAGTGAGGCGGGTAGGGGTTCACCCCTCCACTTT; V: TRBV10-2; size: few; D: -; J: TRBJ1-6
CDR3: CASSFETGGYYEQYF; DNA: TGTGCCAGCAGCTTCGAGACAGGGGGCTACTACGAGCAGTACTTC; V: TRBV7-9; size: few; D: TRBD1; J: TRBJ2-7
CDR3: CASTSGTRNEQFF; DNA: TGTGCCAGCACCTCCGGGACGAGGAATGAGCAGTTCTTC; V: TRBV2; size: -; D: -; J: TRBJ2-1
CDR3: CSIRGTGIGDQPQHF; DNA: TGCAGTATTAGGGGGACAGGGATTGGGGATCAGCCCCAGCATTTT; V: TRBV20-1; size: few; D: TRBD1; J: TRBJ1-5
CDR3: CASTNRLAGQETQYF; DNA: TGTGCCAGCACCAACAGGCTAGCGGGCCAAGAGACCCAGTACTTC; V: TRBV6-2/TRBV6-3; size: -; D: TRBD2; J: TRBJ2-5
CDR3: CASSYAGGPTDTQYF; DNA: TGTGCCAGCAGTTACGCGGGGGGGCCCACAGATACGCAGTATTTT; V: TRBV6-5; size: few; D: TRBD2; J: TRBJ2-3
CDR3: CASSRGTEGTEAFF; DNA: TGCGCCAGCAGCCGCGGGACGGAGGGCACTGAAGCTTTCTTT; V: TRBV5-1; size: many; D: -; J: TRBJ1-1
CDR3: CASSERVLSYNSPLHF; DNA: TGTGCCAGCAGTGAAAGAGTACTGTCCTATAATTCACCCCTCCACTTT; V: TRBV2; size: few; D: -; J: TRBJ1-6
CDR3: CASSRLLIVAGANVLTF; DNA: TGTGCCAGCAGTCGACTCCTGATTGTGGCTGGGGCCAACGTCCTGACTTTC; V: TRBV6-1; size: -; D: -; J: TRBJ2-6
CDR3: CASSGQQETQYF; DNA: TGTGCCAGCAGTGGACAGCAAGAGACCCAGTACTTC; V: TRBV3-1; size: many; D: -; J: TRBJ2-5
CDR3: CASSQETAIAKNIQYF; DNA: TGCGCCAGCAGCCAAGAGACAGCCATAGCCAAAAACATTCAGTACTTC; V: TRBV4-3; size: few; D: -; J: TRBJ2-4
CDR3: CASSEAFWVGDIQYF; DNA: TGTGCCAGCAGTGAAGCGTTCTGGGTCGGAGACATTCAGTACTTC; V: TRBV6-1; size: -; D: -; J: TRBJ2-4
CDR3: CASSLLTRGEETQYF; DNA: TGTGCCAGCAGCTTATTAACAAGGGGCGAAGAGACCCAGTACTTC; V: TRBV7-8; size: -; D: -; J: TRBJ2-5
CDR3: CASSVLLGNYGYTF; DNA: TGTGCCAGCAGCGTGCTTCTCGGAAACTATGGCTACACCTTC; V: TRBV9; size: few; D: -; J: TRBJ1-2
CDR3: CASSQDRLAGGPGEQFF; DNA: TGTGCCAGCAGCCAAGATAGGCTAGCGGGGGGGCCAGGGGAGCAGTTCTTC; V: TRBV3-1; size: -; D: TRBD2; J: TRBJ2-1
CDR3: CASSSARQGSGNTIYF; DNA: TGCGCCAGCAGCTCAGCCCGACAGGGAAGCGGAAACACCATATATTTT; V: TRBV5-1; size: -; D: TRBD1; J: TRBJ1-3
CDR3: CASSQDHPGGVVNEQFF; DNA: TGTGCCAGCAGCCAAGACCACCCGGGTGGAGTAGTAAATGAGCAGTTCTTC; V: TRBV3-1; size: -; D: -; J: TRBJ2-1
CDR3: CASMTSGGTQYF; DNA: TGTGCCAGCATGACTAGCGGGGGAACGCAGTATTTT; V: TRBV12-3/TRBV12-4; size: many; D: TRBD2; J: TRBJ2-3
CDR3: CAISAGQGGNQPQHF; DNA: TGTGCCATCAGTGCGGGACAGGGGGGCAATCAGCCCCAGCATTTT; V: TRBV10-3; size: -; D: TRBD1; J: TRBJ1-5
CDR3: CASSLGDTFYNEQFF; DNA: TGTGCCAGCAGTTTGGGGGACACCTTCTACAATGAGCAGTTCTTC; V: TRBV27; size: many; D: -; J: TRBJ2-1
CDR3: CASSRTVYEQYF; DNA: TGTGCCAGCAGTCGGACAGTCTACGAGCAGTACTTC; V: TRBV12-3/TRBV12-4; size: many; D: -; J: TRBJ2-7
CDR3: CASSPGTDYNEKLFF; DNA: TGTGCCAGCAGCCCCGGGACAGATTATAATGAAAAACTGTTTTTT; V: TRBV28; size: -; D: TRBD1; J: TRBJ1-4
CDR3: CASSLAYSRSYEQYF; DNA: TGTGCCAGCAGCTTGGCGTATTCGAGGTCTTACGAGCAGTACTTC; V: TRBV7-2; size: -; D: -; J: TRBJ2-7